The clone carrying this TCR beta chain occurred a few times. The target antigen is unknown. These data come from a study of beta chain features in type 1 diabetes. The study, taken as a whole, reports: Healthy donors had naive, central memory and Treg TCRB repertoires that appeared less similar than those seen among patients. Moderate but significant shortening of TCRB CDR3s was recorded in all four CD4+ subsets from Type 1 diabetes patients.

Purity exceeded 95% in all sorted populations. The study reverse transcribed the entire isolated RNA, so it sequenced expressed TCRB transcripts. Sequencing used immunoSEQ multiplex PCR; TCRdb keeps in-frame clones, though not all of them. Of 60,000 or so clones listed, around 53% are singletons. With 3 bases removed from V and 5 bases from J, the gap between germline ends came to 21 bases. This CDR3 is built from 17 residues. Germline V CDR1 and CDR2: MGHRA, YSYEKL. This receptor was obtained from a woman in her thirties or forties with type 1 diabetes. The sequencing sample was made of Tregs from blood. V usage is TRBV4-1 and J usage is TRBJ2-3; the D gene is possibly TRBD2 (5 bases). CDR3 protein: CASSQGDGRILRDTQYF. The CDR3 bases are TGCGCCAGCAGCCAGGGAGATGGTCGGATTTTAAGAGATACGCAGTATTTT.